The 7 T cell receptor beta chains listed next were all sequenced from one sample in a study of PD-1 blockade in classical Hodgkin lymphoma. Every patient experienced relapse after autologous stem cell transplantation, and brentuximab vedotin exposure varied. Some clones are missing from TCRdb's copy, which holds only in-frame ones; the method was immunoSEQ multiplex PCR. Seen here are approximately 100,000 clones, about 89% observed once, and the top ten hold about 7.1%. Sequenced material: peripheral blood mononuclear cells (PBMCs), taken before the second cycle of nivolumab. The receptors come from a human donor with classical Hodgkin lymphoma.

This chain joins TRBV7-9 and TRBJ1-6; TRBD1 aligns across 10 bases. Losses at the gene ends were 3 bases for V and 6 bases for J; bases not matched to a gene: 2. The CDR3 covers 15 residues. Germline CDR1 is SEHNR and CDR2 is FQNEAQ (reference sequence). CDR3 in DNA: TGTGCCAGCAGCTTGTGGACAGGGGGTAATTCACCCCTCCACTTT. It specifies CASSLWTGGNSPLHF.

This chain connects TRBV19 to TRBJ1-1; D unresolved. The germline gives CDR1 LNHDA, CDR2 SQIVND (reference sequence). The V end was cut by 5 bases, the J end by 3 bases, with 25 bases between. This CDR3 is built from 18 residues. This CDR3 reads CASSSDRLGNWGYTEAFF. CDR3 DNA: TGTGCCAGTAGTTCCGATCGACTCGGGAATTGGGGTTACACTGAAGCTTTCTTT.

This rearrangement joins TRBV7-9 to TRBJ2-7, with D possibly matching TRBD2 (6 bases). Germline loops: CDR1 SEHNR, CDR2 FQNEAQ (reference sequence). The CDR3 has 15 amino acids. V shed 5 bases and J shed 4 bases, with 18 bases lying between them. CDR3 nucleotides: TGTGCCAGCAGCCGCGGGAACGGGGCCTCTTACGAGCAGTACTTC. Translating gives CASSRGNGASYEQYF.

This chain uses TRBV7-6 with TRBJ2-7, with D hard to call. CDR3 length: 11 amino acids. V was clipped by 4 bases and J by 2 bases, with 3 bases between them. Germline V CDR1 and CDR2: SGHVS, FNYEAQ. The CDR3 bases are TGTGCCAGCAGCTACACCTACGAGCAGTACTTC. Encoded protein: CASSYTYEQYF. Filled out from reference TRBV7-6 and TRBJ2-7, the complete variable domain reads GAGVSQSPRYKVTKRGQDVALRCDPISGHVSLYWYRQALGQGPEFLTYFNYEAQQDKSGLPNDRFSAERPEGSISTLTIQRTEQRDSAMYRCASSYTYEQYFGPGTRLTVT.

The chain employs TRBV7-9 and TRBJ2-7; the match to TRBD1 covers 8 bases. The CDR3 extends over 17 amino acids. Germline lookup yields CDR1 SEHNR and CDR2 FQNEAQ (reference sequence). V shed 7 bases, J shed 4 bases, and the junction held 18 bases outside the gene matches. CDR3 residues: CASTNLRQDRAGYEQYF. CDR3 sequence (DNA): TGTGCCAGCACGAATTTAAGACAGGACAGGGCGGGATACGAGCAGTACTTC.

The rearrangement uses TRBV13 and TRBJ2-2; D is unresolved. The V gene's germline CDR1 is PRHDT and CDR2 FYEKMQ (reference sequence). V lost 2 bases and J lost 2, with 12 bases in between. There are 16 residues in the CDR3. The CDR3 loop is CASSLTAVVNTGELFF. CDR3 coding DNA: TGTGCCAGCAGCTTAACGGCAGTGGTTAACACCGGGGAGCTGTTTTTT.

The CDR3 DNA is TGCGCCAGCAGCTTGGACGCCTCTGGGGCCAACGTCCTGACTTTC. This translates into CASSLDASGANVLTF. The chain is built from TRBV5-1 and TRBJ2-6; D gene uncertain. The CDR3 sequence is 15 residues long. CDR1 and CDR2 from the germline V gene are SGHRS and YFSETQ. V was trimmed by 0 bases and J by 0 bases, leaving 4 bases between them.